This T cell receptor beta chain was identified during a study of shared clonotypes between healthy human individuals. At the level of the study: Donors, aged 18 to 49, were a couple of women and a few men.

On this clone itself: The antigen is not known.

Method: immunoSEQ multiplex PCR; TCRdb's copy keeps in-frame clones and lacks some. The sample lists a few million clones; roughly 95% were seen once. Cells designated naive CD8 were CD45RO-negative and were positively selected for CCR7, with terminally differentiated effector memory CD45RA+ cells excluded. CDR3 size: 14 residues. Study-wide results and limits: The study drew on few donors, limiting represented genetic and exposure-history diversity. The four-donor shared clonotypes exceeded non-shared clonotypes in generation probability, with non-shared ones scoring lower. Incomplete sequencing of sorted subsets was indicated by rarefaction despite large depth.

The chain joins TRBV21-1 to TRBJ1-5; no DNA check was done on the table's D call, TRBD1. TRBV21-1 has pseudogene status. Source material: naive CD8+ T cells from PBMCs. The sequence came from a man aged 18-30 years in good health. Some clones in this sample may be carry-over from other donors' samples. The CDR3 sequence is CASSPGGSNQPQHF. The CDR3 DNA reads as TGTGCCAGCAGCCCAGGGGGGTCTAATCAGCCCCAGCATTTT.